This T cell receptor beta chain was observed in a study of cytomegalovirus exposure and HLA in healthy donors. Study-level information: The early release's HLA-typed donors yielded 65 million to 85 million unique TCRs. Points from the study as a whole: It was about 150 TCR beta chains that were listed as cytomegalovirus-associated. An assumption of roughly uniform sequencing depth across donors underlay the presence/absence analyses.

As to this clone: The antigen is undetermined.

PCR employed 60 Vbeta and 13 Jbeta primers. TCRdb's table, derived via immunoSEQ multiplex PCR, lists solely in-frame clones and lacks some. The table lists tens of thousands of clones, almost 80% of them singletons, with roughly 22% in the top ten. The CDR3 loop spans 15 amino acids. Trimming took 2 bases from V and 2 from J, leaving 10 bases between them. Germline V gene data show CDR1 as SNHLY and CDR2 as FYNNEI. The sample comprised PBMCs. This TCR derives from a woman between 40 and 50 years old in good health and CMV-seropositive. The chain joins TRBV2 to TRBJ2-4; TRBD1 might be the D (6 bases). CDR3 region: CASSEFRGTKNIQYF. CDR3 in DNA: TGTGCCAGCAGTGAATTTAGGGGGACCAAAAACATTCAGTACTTC.